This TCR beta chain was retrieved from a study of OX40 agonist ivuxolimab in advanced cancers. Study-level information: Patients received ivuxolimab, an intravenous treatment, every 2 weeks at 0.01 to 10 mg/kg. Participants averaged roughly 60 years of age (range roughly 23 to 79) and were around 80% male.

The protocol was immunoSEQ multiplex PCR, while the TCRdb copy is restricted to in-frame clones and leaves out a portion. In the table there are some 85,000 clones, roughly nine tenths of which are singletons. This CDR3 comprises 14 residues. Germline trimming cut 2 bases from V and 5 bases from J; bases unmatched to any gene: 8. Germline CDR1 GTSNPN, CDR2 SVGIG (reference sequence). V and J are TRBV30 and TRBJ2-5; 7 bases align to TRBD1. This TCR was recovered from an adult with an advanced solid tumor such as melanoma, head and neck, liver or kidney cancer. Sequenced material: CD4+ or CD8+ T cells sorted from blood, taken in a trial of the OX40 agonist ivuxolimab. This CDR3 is CAWSKGAVDETQYF. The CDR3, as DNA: TGTGCCTGGAGTAAGGGGGCGGTGGATGAGACCCAGTACTTC.